The clone carrying this T cell receptor beta chain was observed a handful of times. The antigen is not known. This entry belongs to a study of radiotherapy plus CTLA-4 blockade in lung cancer. Data came from immunoSEQ multiplex PCR; TCRdb stores just in-frame clones and leaves some out. The sample holds over 80,000 clones, 70% to 90% seen once. Study results and limitations: Blood-borne expansion of tumor-derived TCR clones followed radiotherapy plus ipilimumab. Interferon-beta and early blood T cell clone dynamics reportedly predicted response best.

The CDR3 has 13 residues. Germline V CDR1 and CDR2: GTSNPN, SVGIG (reference sequence). V lost 5 bases, J lost 10 bases, and 20 bases lay in between. Those with chemo-refractory metastatic non-small-cell lung cancer were treated with focal radiation combined with CTLA-4 blockade using ipilimumab. This sequence was found in a human donor with non-small cell lung cancer that progressed on radiotherapy plus ipilimumab. This chain links TRBV30 with TRBJ1-1; maybe TRBD1 (6 bases). Sequenced here: peripheral blood, sampled from a patient treated with radiotherapy plus ipilimumab. CDR3 DNA sequence: TGTGCCTGGGGTAGAGAGGGGGGGAAGTTAGCTTTCTTT. Amino acid sequence: CAWGREGGKLAFF.